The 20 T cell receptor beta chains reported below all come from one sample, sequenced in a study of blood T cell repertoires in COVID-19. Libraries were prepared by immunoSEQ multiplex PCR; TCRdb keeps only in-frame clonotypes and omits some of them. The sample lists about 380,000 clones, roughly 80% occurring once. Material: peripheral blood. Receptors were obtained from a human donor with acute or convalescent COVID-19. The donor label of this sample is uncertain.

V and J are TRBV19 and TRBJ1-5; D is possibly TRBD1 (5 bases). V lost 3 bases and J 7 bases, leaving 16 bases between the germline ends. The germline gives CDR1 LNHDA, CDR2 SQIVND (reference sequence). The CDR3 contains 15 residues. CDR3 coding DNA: TGTGCCAGTAGTATCGGGCGCAGGGCAAAACAGCCCCAGCATTTT. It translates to CASSIGRRAKQPQHF.

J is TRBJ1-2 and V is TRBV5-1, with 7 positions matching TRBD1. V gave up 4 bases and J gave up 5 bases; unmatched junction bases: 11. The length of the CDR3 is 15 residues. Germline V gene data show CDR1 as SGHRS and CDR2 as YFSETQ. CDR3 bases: TGCGCCAGCAGCCAGGGGACGACAGGGACATATGGCTACACCTTC. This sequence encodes CASSQGTTGTYGYTF.

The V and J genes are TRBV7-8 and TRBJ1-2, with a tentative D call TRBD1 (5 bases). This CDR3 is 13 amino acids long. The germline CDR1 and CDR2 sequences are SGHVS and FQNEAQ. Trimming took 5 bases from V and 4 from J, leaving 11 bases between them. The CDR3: CASSPRTSYGYTF. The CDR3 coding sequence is TGTGCCAGCAGCCCGCGGACAAGCTATGGCTACACCTTC.

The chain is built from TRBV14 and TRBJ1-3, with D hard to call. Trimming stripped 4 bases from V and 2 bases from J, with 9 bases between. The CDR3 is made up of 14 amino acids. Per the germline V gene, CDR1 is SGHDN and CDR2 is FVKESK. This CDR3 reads CASSPVNPGNTIYF. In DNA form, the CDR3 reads TGTGCCAGCAGCCCGGTCAATCCTGGAAACACCATATATTTT.

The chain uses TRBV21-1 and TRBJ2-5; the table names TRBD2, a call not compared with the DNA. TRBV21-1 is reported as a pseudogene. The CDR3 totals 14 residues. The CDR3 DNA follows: TGTGCCAGCGGGGGGGGAAATTTCCAAGAGACCCAGTACTTC. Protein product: CASGGGNFQETQYF.

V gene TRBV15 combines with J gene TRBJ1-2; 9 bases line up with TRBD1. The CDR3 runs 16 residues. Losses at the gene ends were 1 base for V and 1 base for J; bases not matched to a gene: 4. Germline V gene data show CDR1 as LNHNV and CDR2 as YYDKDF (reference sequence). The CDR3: CATSRGPGQGNYGYTF. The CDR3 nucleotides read TGTGCCACCAGCAGAGGACCGGGACAGGGTAACTATGGCTACACCTTC.

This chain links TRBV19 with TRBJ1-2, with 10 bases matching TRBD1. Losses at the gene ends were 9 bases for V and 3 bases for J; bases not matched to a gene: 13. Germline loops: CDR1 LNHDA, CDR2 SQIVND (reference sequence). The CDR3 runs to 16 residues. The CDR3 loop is CASIQLGQGGHYGYTF. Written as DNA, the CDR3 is TGTGCCAGCATTCAACTCGGACAGGGGGGACACTATGGCTACACCTTC.

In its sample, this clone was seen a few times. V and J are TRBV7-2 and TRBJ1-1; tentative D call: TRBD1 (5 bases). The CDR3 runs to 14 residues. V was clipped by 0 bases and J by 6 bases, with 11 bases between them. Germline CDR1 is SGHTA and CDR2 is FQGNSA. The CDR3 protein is CASSLAGAAAEAFF. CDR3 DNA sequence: TGTGCCAGCAGCTTAGCTGGGGCCGCGGCTGAAGCTTTCTTT.

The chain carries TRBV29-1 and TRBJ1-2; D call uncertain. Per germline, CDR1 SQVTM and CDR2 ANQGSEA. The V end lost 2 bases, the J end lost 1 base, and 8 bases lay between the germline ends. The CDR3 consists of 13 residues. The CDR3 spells CSVEIGVNYGYTF. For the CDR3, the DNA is TGCAGCGTTGAAATCGGGGTTAACTATGGCTACACCTTC.

The CDR3 nucleotides read TGTGCCACCAGCAGGGTGCAGACTAATGAAAAACTGTTTTTT. It codes for CATSRVQTNEKLFF. The chain employs TRBV15 and TRBJ1-4; D is unclear. The V end was cut by 3 bases, the J end by 2 bases, with 7 bases between. Germline V gives CDR1 LNHNV, CDR2 YYDKDF (reference sequence). The CDR3 spans 14 residues.

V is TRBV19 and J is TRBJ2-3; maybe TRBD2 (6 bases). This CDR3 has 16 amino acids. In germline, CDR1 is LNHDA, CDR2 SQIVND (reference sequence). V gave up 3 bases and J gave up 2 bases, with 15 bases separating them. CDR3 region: CASSIGPGANTDTQYF. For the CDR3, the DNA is TGTGCCAGTAGTATTGGACCGGGAGCGAACACAGATACGCAGTATTTT.

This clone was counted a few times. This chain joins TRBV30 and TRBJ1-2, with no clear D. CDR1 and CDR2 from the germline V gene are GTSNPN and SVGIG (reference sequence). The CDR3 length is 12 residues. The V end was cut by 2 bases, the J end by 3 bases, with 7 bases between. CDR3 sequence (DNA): TGTGCCTGGAGTTCCACAGACTATGGCTACACCTTC. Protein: CAWSSTDYGYTF. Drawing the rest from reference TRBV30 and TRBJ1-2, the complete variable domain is SQTIHQWPATLVQPVGSPLSLECTVEGTSNPNLYWYRQAAGRGLQLLFYSVGIGQISSEVPQNLSASRPQDRQFILSSKKLLLSDSGFYLCAWSSTDYGYTFGSGTRLTVV.

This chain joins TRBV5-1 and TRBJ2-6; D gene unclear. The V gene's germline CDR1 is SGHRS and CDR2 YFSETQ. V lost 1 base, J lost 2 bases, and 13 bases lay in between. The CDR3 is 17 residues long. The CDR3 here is CASSLLGTMTGANVLTF. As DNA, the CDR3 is TGCGCCAGCAGCTTGCTGGGCACAATGACTGGGGCCAACGTCCTGACTTTC.

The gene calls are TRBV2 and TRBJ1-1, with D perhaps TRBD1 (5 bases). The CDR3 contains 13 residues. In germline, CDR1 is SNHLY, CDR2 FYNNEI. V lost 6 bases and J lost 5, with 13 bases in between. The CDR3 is CASSSRRVTEAFF. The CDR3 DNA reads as TGTGCCAGCAGCTCCCGCAGGGTAACTGAAGCTTTCTTT. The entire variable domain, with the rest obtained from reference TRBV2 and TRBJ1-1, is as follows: EPEVTQTPSHQVTQMGQEVILRCVPISNHLYFYWYRQILGQKVEFLVSFYNNEISEKSEIFDDQFSVERPDGSNFTLKIRSTKLEDSAMYFCASSSRRVTEAFFGQGTRLTVV.

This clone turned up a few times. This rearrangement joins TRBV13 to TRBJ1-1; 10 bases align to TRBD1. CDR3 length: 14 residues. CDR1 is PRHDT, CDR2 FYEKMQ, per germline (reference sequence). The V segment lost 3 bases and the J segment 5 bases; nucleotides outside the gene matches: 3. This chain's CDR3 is CASSFDRGQTEAFF. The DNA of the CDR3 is TGTGCCAGCAGCTTTGACAGGGGGCAGACTGAAGCTTTCTTT.

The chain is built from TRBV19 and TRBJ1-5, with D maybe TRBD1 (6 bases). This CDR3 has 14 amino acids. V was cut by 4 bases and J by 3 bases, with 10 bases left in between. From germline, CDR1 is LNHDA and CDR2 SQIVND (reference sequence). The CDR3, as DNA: TGTGCCAGTAGTAACCGGGACAACAATCAGCCCCAGCATTTT. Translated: CASSNRDNNQPQHF. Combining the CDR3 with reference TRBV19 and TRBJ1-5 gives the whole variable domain DGGITQSPKYLFRKEGQNVTLSCEQNLNHDAMYWYRQDPGQGLRLIYYSQIVNDFQKGDIAEGYSVSREKKESFPLTVTSAQKNPTAFYLCASSNRDNNQPQHFGDGTRLSIL.

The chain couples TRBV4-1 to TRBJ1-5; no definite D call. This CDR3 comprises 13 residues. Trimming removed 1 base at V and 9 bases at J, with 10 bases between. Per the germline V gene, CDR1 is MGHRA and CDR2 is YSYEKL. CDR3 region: CASSQVVYMPQHF. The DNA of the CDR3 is TGCGCCAGCAGCCAAGTCGTCTATATGCCCCAGCATTTT.

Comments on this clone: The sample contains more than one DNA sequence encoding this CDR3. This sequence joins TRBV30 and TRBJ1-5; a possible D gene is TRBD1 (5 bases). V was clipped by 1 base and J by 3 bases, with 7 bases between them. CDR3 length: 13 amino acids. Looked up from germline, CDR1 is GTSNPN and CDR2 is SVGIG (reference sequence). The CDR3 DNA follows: TGTGCCTGGAGTGGACAGAACAATCAGCCCCAGCATTTT. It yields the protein CAWSGQNNQPQHF.

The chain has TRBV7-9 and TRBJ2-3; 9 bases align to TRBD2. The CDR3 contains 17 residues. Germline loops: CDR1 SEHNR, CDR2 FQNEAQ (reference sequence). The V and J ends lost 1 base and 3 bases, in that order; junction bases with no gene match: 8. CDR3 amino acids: CASSLGVVAGGTDTQYF. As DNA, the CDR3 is TGTGCCAGCAGCTTAGGTGTTGTCGCGGGGGGGACAGATACGCAGTATTTT.

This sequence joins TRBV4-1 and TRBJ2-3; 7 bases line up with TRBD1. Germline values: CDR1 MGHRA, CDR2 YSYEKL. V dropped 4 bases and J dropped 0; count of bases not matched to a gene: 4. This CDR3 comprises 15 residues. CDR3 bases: TGCGCCAGCAGCCTAGACAGGGTCAGCACAGATACGCAGTATTTT. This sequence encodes CASSLDRVSTDTQYF.